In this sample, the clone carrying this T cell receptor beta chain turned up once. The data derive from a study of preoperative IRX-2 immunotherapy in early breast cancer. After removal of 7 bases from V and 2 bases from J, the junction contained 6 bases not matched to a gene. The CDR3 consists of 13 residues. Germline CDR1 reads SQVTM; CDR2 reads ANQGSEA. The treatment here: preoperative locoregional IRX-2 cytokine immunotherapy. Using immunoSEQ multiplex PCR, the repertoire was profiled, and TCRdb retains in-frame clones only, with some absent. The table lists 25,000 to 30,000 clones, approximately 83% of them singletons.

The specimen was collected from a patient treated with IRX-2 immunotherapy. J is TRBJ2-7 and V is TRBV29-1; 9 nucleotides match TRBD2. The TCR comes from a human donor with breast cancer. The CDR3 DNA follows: TGCAGCGCCGGGGGACTAGCCGCCTACGAGCAGTACTTC. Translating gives CSAGGLAAYEQYF.